This T cell receptor (beta chain) was sequenced during a study of PD-1 blockade in mismatch repair-deficient tumors. The CDR3 has 14 residues. CDR1 SGHRS and CDR2 YFSETQ come from the germline V gene. J gave up 7 bases and V 5 bases, and 7 bases lay outside the gene matches. TCRdb's table, derived via immunoSEQ multiplex PCR, lists solely in-frame clones and lacks some. The table records some 70,000 clones, approximately 78% of them present only once. The chain has TRBV5-1 and TRBJ2-2; 8 bases are shared with TRBD1. The sequence was collected from an adult with mismatch repair-deficient cancer. Sample: peripheral blood, taken 2 weeks after starting pembrolizumab. The CDR3 nucleotides read TGCGCCAGCAGGACAGGGGAACACGGCGGGGAGCTGTTTTTT. This gives the protein CASRTGEHGGELFF.